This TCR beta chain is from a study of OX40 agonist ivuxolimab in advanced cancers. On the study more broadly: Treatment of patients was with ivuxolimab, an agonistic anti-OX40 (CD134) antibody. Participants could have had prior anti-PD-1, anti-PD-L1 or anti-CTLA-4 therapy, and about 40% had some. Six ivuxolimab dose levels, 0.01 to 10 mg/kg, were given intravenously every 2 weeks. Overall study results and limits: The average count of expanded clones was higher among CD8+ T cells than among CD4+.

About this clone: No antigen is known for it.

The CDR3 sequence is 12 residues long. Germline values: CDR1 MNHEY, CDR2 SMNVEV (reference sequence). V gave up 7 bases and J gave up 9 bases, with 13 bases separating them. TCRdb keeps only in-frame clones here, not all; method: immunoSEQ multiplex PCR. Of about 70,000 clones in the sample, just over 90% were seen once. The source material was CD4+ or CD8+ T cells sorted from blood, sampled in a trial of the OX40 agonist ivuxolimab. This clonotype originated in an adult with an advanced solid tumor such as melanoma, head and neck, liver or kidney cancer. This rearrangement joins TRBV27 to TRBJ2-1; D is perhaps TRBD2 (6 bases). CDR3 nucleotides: TGTGCCAGCAACCGGGAGAGAGGTGAGCAGTTCTTC. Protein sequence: CASNRERGEQFF.